A selection of T cell receptor beta chains follows, all from one sample in a study of control samples from healthy donors and cancer patients. Here immunoSEQ multiplex PCR was the method, and the copy in TCRdb shows in-frame clones only, minus some. The repertoire has around 80,000 clones, 90% to 95% of them found once; the top ten carry 17%. Sequencing was performed on blood. The receptor set was obtained from a man over 45 in good health. The CDR3 runs from the conserved cysteine through the conserved F or W. D genes are given only for firm matches. Clone size is stated in some rows and not others, as once, few, many or a class when expanded.

j_gene | abundance | v_gene | d_gene | CDR3aa | CDR3nt
TRBJ1-1 | NA | TRBV2 | TRBD1 | CASRGRTGGNSEAFF | TGTGCCAGCAGGGGAAGGACAGGAGGTAACTCTGAAGCTTTCTTT
TRBJ2-6 | NA | TRBV3-1/TRBV3-2 | TRBD1 | CASSPMGQGSGANVLTF | TGTGCCAGCAGCCCGATGGGACAGGGGTCTGGGGCCAACGTCCTGACTTTC
TRBJ1-1 | NA | TRBV14 | NA | CASSQLEGVRAEAFF | TGTGCCAGCAGCCAGTTGGAAGGAGTAAGGGCTGAAGCTTTCTTT
TRBJ1-2 | NA | TRBV7-2 | NA | CASSESQGVGGYTF | TGTGCCAGCAGCGAATCACAGGGCGTTGGTGGCTACACCTTC
TRBJ1-1 | NA | TRBV30 | NA | CAWSVDKNTEAFF | TGTGCCTGGAGTGTCGACAAAAACACTGAAGCTTTCTTT
TRBJ2-7 | NA | TRBV5-1 | TRBD1 | CASSLAPGQFYEQYF | TGCGCCAGCAGCTTGGCGCCGGGACAGTTCTACGAGCAGTACTTC
TRBJ1-1 | NA | TRBV10-2 | NA | CASSADRPGVITEAFF | TGCGCCAGCAGCGCCGACAGGCCCGGCGTTATAACTGAAGCTTTCTTT
TRBJ1-3 | NA | TRBV7-7 | NA | CASSLEYGYTIYF | TGTGCCAGCAGCTTAGAATACGGGTACACCATATATTTT
TRBJ1-5 | NA | TRBV7-9 | NA | CASSLGMQPQHF | TGTGCCAGCAGCTTAGGTATGCAGCCCCAGCATTTT
TRBJ2-6 | NA | TRBV3-1/TRBV3-2 | TRBD2 | CASSQGLAGVSSGANVLTF | TGTGCCAGCAGCCAAGGACTAGCGGGGGTCAGCTCTGGGGCCAACGTCCTGACTTTC
TRBJ1-2 | NA | TRBV6-5 | TRBD1 | CASSRDRNYGYTF | TGTGCCAGCAGCCGGGACAGGAACTATGGCTACACCTTC
TRBJ1-4 | few | TRBV6-5 | NA | CASSQGIKGEKLFF | TGTGCCAGCAGCCAGGGAATTAAAGGTGAAAAACTGTTTTTT
TRBJ2-7 | few | TRBV30 | TRBD2 | CAWASGGSSYEQYF | TGTGCCTGGGCCAGCGGGGGGTCCTCCTACGAGCAGTACTTC
TRBJ1-5 | once | TRBV30 | NA | CAWSLQGILNQPQHF | TGTGCCTGGAGCCTACAGGGAATTCTCAATCAGCCCCAGCATTTT
TRBJ1-1 | NA | TRBV9 | NA | CASSVPTGGAFF | TGTGCCAGCAGCGTTCCGACGGGGGGAGCTTTCTTT
TRBJ1-5 | NA | TRBV6-6 | TRBD1 | CASSPRPGTGNGGNQPQHF | TGTGCCAGCAGTCCTCGTCCCGGGACAGGGAATGGTGGCAATCAGCCCCAGCATTTT
TRBJ2-7 | once | TRBV5-1 | NA | CASGLVPGNSYEQYF | TGCGCCAGCGGCTTGGTTCCGGGGAACTCCTACGAGCAGTACTTC
TRBJ1-5 | few | TRBV12-3/TRBV12-4 | NA | CASTTSNQPQHF | TGTGCCAGCACTACAAGCAATCAGCCCCAGCATTTT
TRBJ2-5 | NA | TRBV12-3/TRBV12-4 | NA | CASRGETQYF | TGTGCCAGCCGGGGAGAGACCCAGTACTTC
TRBJ1-2 | NA | TRBV18 | TRBD1 | CASSPGQAYGYTF | TGTGCCAGCTCACCGGGACAGGCCTATGGCTACACCTTC
TRBJ2-3 | NA | TRBV7-2 | TRBD2 | CASILTSGGADTQYF | TGTGCCAGCATTCTGACTAGCGGGGGGGCAGATACGCAGTATTTT
TRBJ1-6 | NA | TRBV11-2 | NA | CASSSRVSPLHF | TGTGCCAGCAGCTCAAGGGTATCACCCCTCCACTTT
TRBJ1-2 | NA | TRBV7-2 | TRBD1 | CASSFDRGGYTF | TGTGCCAGCAGCTTCGACAGGGGCGGCTACACCTTC
TRBJ1-5 | few | TRBV24-1 | NA | CATSGGPNQPQHF | TGTGCCACCAGTGGAGGTCCCAATCAGCCCCAGCATTTT
TRBJ2-1 | NA | TRBV11-2 | NA | CASTPQIAYNEQFF | TGTGCCAGCACCCCACAGATCGCCTACAATGAGCAGTTCTTC
TRBJ2-2 | NA | TRBV6-4 | NA | CASSEEQGVGELFF | TGTGCCAGCAGTGAAGAACAGGGAGTTGGGGAGCTGTTTTTT
TRBJ1-6 | once | TRBV15 | TRBD1 | CATSGGSGQGIQPLHF | TGTGCCACCAGCGGGGGGAGTGGACAGGGAATTCAACCCCTCCACTTT
TRBJ1-2 | NA | TRBV25-1 | NA | CASSEYVRGYTF | TGTGCCAGCAGTGAATATGTCCGTGGCTACACCTTC
TRBJ2-7 | NA | TRBV15 | TRBD1 | CATSRDLGQGDEQYF | TGTGCCACCAGCAGAGATCTAGGACAGGGGGACGAGCAGTACTTC
TRBJ1-1 | NA | TRBV3-1/TRBV3-2 | NA | CASSQGTEAFF | TGTGCCAGCAGCCAAGGCACTGAAGCTTTCTTT
TRBJ1-2 | NA | TRBV7-9 | NA | CASSLAGGDGYTF | TGTGCCAGCAGCTTAGCAGGGGGAGATGGCTACACCTTC
TRBJ1-2 | NA | TRBV29-1 | NA | CSVGAANYGYTF | TGCAGCGTTGGGGCCGCTAACTATGGCTACACCTTC
TRBJ1-1 | NA | TRBV6-2/TRBV6-3 | TRBD1 | CASSNDRGSNTEAFF | TGTGCCAGCAGTAACGACAGGGGCTCGAACACTGAAGCTTTCTTT
TRBJ2-1 | NA | TRBV4-1 | NA | CASSQILGGPYNEQFF | TGCGCCAGCAGCCAAATTCTGGGGGGGCCCTACAATGAGCAGTTCTTC
TRBJ1-1 | NA | TRBV6-5 | TRBD1 | CASSGTGGMNTEAFF | TGTGCCAGCAGCGGGACAGGGGGTATGAACACTGAAGCTTTCTTT
TRBJ1-1 | NA | TRBV18 | NA | CASSSLGPQLNTEAFF | TGTGCCAGCTCAAGTCTCGGGCCGCAGTTGAACACTGAAGCTTTCTTT
TRBJ2-3 | NA | TRBV10-3 | TRBD1 | CAISGQGRTDTQYF | TGTGCCATCTCCGGACAGGGGCGCACAGATACGCAGTATTTT
TRBJ1-6 | NA | TRBV11-2 | NA | CASSLGTNNSPLHF | TGTGCCAGCAGCTTAGGGACAAATAATTCACCCCTCCACTTT
TRBJ2-1 | NA | TRBV11-2 | NA | CASSSYSGSPYNEQFF | TGTGCCAGCAGCTCTTATAGCGGTTCTCCTTACAATGAGCAGTTCTTC
TRBJ2-5 | NA | TRBV7-9 | NA | CASSPLGTRRSETQYF | TGTGCCAGCAGCCCACTCGGGACCCGGCGGTCAGAGACCCAGTACTTC